This TCR beta chain was recovered during a study of blood T cell repertoires in COVID-19. Background on the study: T cells, B-cell-depleted T cells, or PBMCs supplied cDNA or gDNA.

Per the original data handling: Estimation of nucleated cell counts relied on the amplification of reference gene primers. Measured with immunoSEQ multiplex PCR; TCRdb has only the in-frame clones, and not every one. The V and J calls and clone size are taken from that table; D and trimming were inferred from the DNA. Counted here are approximately 68,000 clones, 75% to 90% occurring once; the ten biggest clones make up about 40%. Germline lookup yields CDR1 SGHVS and CDR2 FNYEAQ. The CDR3 extends over 16 amino acids. V was clipped by 4 bases and J by 4 bases; unmatched bases: 11. The TCR originated in a woman older than 75 with active or convalescent COVID-19. Material for sequencing was peripheral blood. V is TRBV7-6 and J is TRBJ2-5; 8 bases map to TRBD1. CDR3 amino acids: CASSSTGTGYGETQYF. The CDR3 DNA reads TGTGCCAGCAGCTCCACCGGGACAGGCTATGGAGAGACCCAGTACTTC. The full variable domain, with the rest looked up from reference TRBV7-6 and TRBJ2-5, is GAGVSQSPRYKVTKRGQDVALRCDPISGHVSLYWYRQALGQGPEFLTYFNYEAQQDKSGLPNDRFSAERPEGSISTLTIQRTEQRDSAMYRCASSSTGTGYGETQYFGPGTRLLVL.